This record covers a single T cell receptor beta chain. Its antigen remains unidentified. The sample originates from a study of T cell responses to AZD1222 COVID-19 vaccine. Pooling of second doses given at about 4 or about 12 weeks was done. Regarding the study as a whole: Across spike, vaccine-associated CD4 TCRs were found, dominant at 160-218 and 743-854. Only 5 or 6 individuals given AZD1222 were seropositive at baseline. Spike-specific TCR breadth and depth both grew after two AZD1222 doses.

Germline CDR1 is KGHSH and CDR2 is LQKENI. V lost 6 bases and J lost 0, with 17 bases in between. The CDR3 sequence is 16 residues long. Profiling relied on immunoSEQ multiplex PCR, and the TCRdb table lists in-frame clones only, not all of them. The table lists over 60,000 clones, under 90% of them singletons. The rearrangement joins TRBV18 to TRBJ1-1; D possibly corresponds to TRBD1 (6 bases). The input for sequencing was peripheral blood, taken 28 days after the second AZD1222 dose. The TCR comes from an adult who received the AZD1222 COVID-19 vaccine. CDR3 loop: CASSPRGGLMNTEAFF. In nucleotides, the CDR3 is TGTGCCAGCTCTCCGAGGGGGGGACTAATGAACACTGAAGCTTTCTTT.